Listed here is a single T cell receptor beta chain. The germline V and J ends were trimmed by 1 base and 6 bases, with 11 bases remaining between them. The germline CDR1 and CDR2 sequences are SGHRS and YFSETQ. CDR3 length: 13 residues. Thawed PBMCs were FACS-sorted into unstimulated CD4+CD25+CD127- regulatory T cells, CD4+CD25- non-regulatory cells, CD4 and CD8 cells. The sample belongs to a study of Tregs in tolerant kidney transplant recipients. Turning to the study itself: Mixed chimerism was transient after nonmyeloablative marrow transplants from related graft donors.

Clones were read by immunoSEQ multiplex PCR, and TCRdb kept only the in-frame ones, dropping some. The sample carries some 64,000 clones, nearly 98% recorded once. V and J are TRBV5-1 and TRBJ2-7; D unresolved. The clonotype comes from a human donor who received a combined kidney and bone marrow transplant. The specimen comprised Tregs from blood, sampled before the transplant. CDR3 in amino acids: CASSLPMRGEQYF. CDR3 nucleotide sequence: TGCGCCAGCAGCTTGCCTATGCGAGGCGAGCAGTACTTC.